This T cell receptor beta chain derives from a study of T cell clonality in common variable immunodeficiency. Study findings and constraints: In common variable immunodeficiency, TCR beta chains reportedly carried fewer deletions and N-nucleotide insertions.

This clone has just a few counts. Its antigen remains unknown. The read terminates 3 residues ahead of where the CDR3 ends, so the germline J gene completes it. The data were produced by immunoSEQ multiplex PCR, yet TCRdb's version contains in-frame clones alone and is incomplete. There are about 25,000 clones in the sample, none observed a single time. Germline CDR1 reads LNHDA; CDR2 reads SQIVND (reference sequence). This CDR3 region has 15 residues. Trimming took off 1 base at V and 9 bases at J, with 13 bases between the two ends. This TCR was recovered from a human donor with common variable immunodeficiency. What was sequenced was peripheral blood mononuclear cells. This chain links TRBV19 with TRBJ1-6; D is uncertain. Partial CDR3 DNA: TGTGCCAGTAGTATAGGAATGACACCATCTTCACCC. It yields the protein CASSIGMTPSSP. In full, the CDR3 reads CASSIGMTPSSPLHF.